This passage covers 19 T cell receptor beta chains from one sample sequenced in a study of T-cell reconstitution after alpha-beta-depleted transplantation in children. Preparing the TCRbeta library involved the use of unique molecular identifiers. Via MiXCR, TCRdb re-called the PCR reads, giving one row per CDR3 protein. The data hold around 500,000 distinct CDR3 sequences, with approximately 12% observed a single time. The specimen was PBMCs from the stem cell graft donor, collected from the stem cell graft. The receptor set was obtained from a human donor who donated a stem cell graft to a child with combined immunodeficiency.

This clonotype has at least ten counts. This chain uses TRBV27 with TRBJ1-5; D perhaps matches TRBD1 (5 bases). Trimming took 0 bases from V and 6 from J, leaving 12 bases between them. The CDR3 runs 15 residues. CDR1 and CDR2 from the germline V gene are MNHEY and SMNVEV (reference sequence). In DNA form, the CDR3 reads TGTGCCAGCAGTTTATCCTCAGGGAGCGGTCAGCCCCAGCATTTT. Its translation is CASSLSSGSGQPQHF.

This clonotype was found many times. The chain carries TRBV12-3 or TRBV12-4 and TRBJ2-1, with TRBD2 matching over 7 bases. Germline trimming cut 6 bases from V and 5 bases from J; bases unmatched to any gene: 4. This CDR3 comprises 13 residues. DNA of the CDR3: TGTGCCAGCAGCCCTGGGGGGGACAATGAGCAGTTCTTC. It translates to CASSPGGDNEQFF.

This clonotype was observed many times. The chain links TRBV29-1 to TRBJ2-5, with D tentatively TRBD1 (6 bases). Trimming shortened V by 1 base and J by 5 bases, and 17 bases separated the two germline ends. The CDR3 contains 15 residues. Germline V gene sequence: CDR1 SQVTM, CDR2 ANQGSEA. CDR3 bases: TGCAGCGTTGAAGGGATACAGGGTAGCAGGGAGACCCAGTACTTC. Translated, it gives CSVEGIQGSRETQYF.

This clonotype was detected a few times. The J gene is TRBJ1-2, the V gene TRBV4-3; weak D call: TRBD1 (5 bases). V lost 2 bases, J lost 6 bases, and 10 bases lay in between. Germline V CDR1 and CDR2: LGHNA, YSLEER. The CDR3 extends over 13 amino acids. The CDR3 reads CASSQTLGDGYTF. The CDR3 coding sequence is TGCGCCAGCAGCCAAACGTTGGGGGATGGCTACACCTTC.

This clonotype appeared a few times. This chain links TRBV2 with TRBJ2-1, with D maybe TRBD1 (6 bases). V shed 3 bases and J shed 0 bases, with 9 bases lying between them. This CDR3 has 15 amino acids. Germline V lookup: CDR1 SNHLY, CDR2 FYNNEI. The DNA of the CDR3 is TGTGCCAGCAGTGAGCTAGGGGGCTCCTACAATGAGCAGTTCTTC. It encodes CASSELGGSYNEQFF. The full variable domain, completed using reference TRBV2 and TRBJ2-1, is EPEVTQTPSHQVTQMGQEVILRCVPISNHLYFYWYRQILGQKVEFLVSFYNNEISEKSEIFDDQFSVERPDGSNFTLKIRSTKLEDSAMYFCASSELGGSYNEQFFGPGTRLTVL.

The V call is TRBV2, the J call TRBJ1-5; D remains ambiguous. Germline V lookup: CDR1 SNHLY, CDR2 FYNNEI. Deletions cut 5 bases from V and 1 base from J, with 18 bases between. This CDR3 comprises 17 residues. CDR3 sequence reads: CASSPRIMVLSNQPQHF. As DNA, the CDR3 is TGTGCCAGCAGTCCCCGTATTATGGTGCTGAGCAATCAGCCCCAGCATTTT.

This clonotype was seen more than once but under ten times. This chain joins TRBV2 and TRBJ2-7; D gene uncertain. The germline gives CDR1 SNHLY, CDR2 FYNNEI. This CDR3 is built from 12 residues. V was cut by 5 bases and J by 12 bases, with 17 bases left in between. The CDR3: CASSPPERVTYF. Here the CDR3 DNA reads TGTGCCAGCAGTCCCCCCGAACGAGTGACGTACTTC. The full variable domain, completed using reference TRBV2 and TRBJ2-7, is EPEVTQTPSHQVTQMGQEVILRCVPISNHLYFYWYRQILGQKVEFLVSFYNNEISEKSEIFDDQFSVERPDGSNFTLKIRSTKLEDSAMYFCASSPPERVTYFGPGTRLTVT.

The chain recombines TRBV5-1 with TRBJ1-2; weak D call: TRBD1 (5 bases). V was cut by 0 bases and J by 8 bases, with 8 bases left in between. Germline V gene lookup returns CDR1 SGHRS and CDR2 YFSETQ. CDR3 length: 12 amino acids. DNA for the CDR3: TGCGCCAGCAGCTTGGGCAGGGAAGGCTACACCTTC. This translates into CASSLGREGYTF. Filled out from reference TRBV5-1 and TRBJ1-2, the complete variable domain reads KAGVTQTPRYLIKTRGQQVTLSCSPISGHRSVSWYQQTPGQGLQFLFEYFSETQRNKGNFPGRFSGRQFSNSRSEMNVSTLELGDSALYLCASSLGREGYTFGSGTRLTVV.

This chain links TRBV6-2 or TRBV6-3 with TRBJ1-5; TRBD1 might be the D (5 bases). The V and J ends lost 8 bases and 0 bases respectively, with 14 bases between them. CDR1 MNHEY and CDR2 SVGEGT come from the germline V gene. The CDR3 has 15 residues. In nucleotides, the CDR3 is TGTGCCAGCCAGCCCCTGACAGATAGCAATCAGCCCCAGCATTTT. Protein product: CASQPLTDSNQPQHF.

This clonotype showed up many times. V gene TRBV12-3 or TRBV12-4 combines with J gene TRBJ2-3, with D hard to call. Trimming left V 2 bases short and J 4 bases short, with 4 bases between. The CDR3 totals 12 residues. The CDR3 loop reads CASSLNPDTQYF. Here the CDR3 DNA reads TGTGCCAGCAGTTTAAATCCAGATACGCAGTATTTT.

The genes are TRBV6-2 or TRBV6-3 and TRBJ2-2; the D gene is possibly TRBD1 (5 bases). The V end was cut by 4 bases, the J end by 4 bases, with 10 bases between. This CDR3 contains 14 residues. Germline values: CDR1 MNHEY, CDR2 SVGEGT. CDR3 amino acids: CASSFGASTGELFF. The DNA for the CDR3 is TGTGCCAGCAGTTTTGGGGCCAGCACCGGGGAGCTGTTTTTT.

This clonotype has a count of ten or more. The chain employs TRBV5-6 and TRBJ1-1; D gene uncertain. The CDR3 is 14 amino acids. CDR1 and CDR2 (germline): SGHDT, YYEEEE. The V and J ends lost 6 bases and 0 bases respectively, with 12 bases between them. CDR3: CASTGRPMNTEAFF. CDR3 sequence (DNA): TGTGCCAGCACAGGCAGACCCATGAACACTGAAGCTTTCTTT.

This sequence joins TRBV6-1 and TRBJ1-1; D might be TRBD1 (6 bases). The length of the CDR3 is 18 residues. Germline assignment: CDR1 MNHNS and CDR2 SASEGT. The V end lost 6 bases, the J end lost 1 base, and 24 bases lay between the germline ends. As DNA, the CDR3 is TGTGCCAGCAGGGCCCCACCCCAAAGAGGACAGTCGAACACTGAAGCTTTCTTT. Translation gives CASRAPPQRGQSNTEAFF.

This clonotype was counted many times. The V and J genes are TRBV20-1 and TRBJ1-1; possible D gene TRBD1, 5 bases. The V end was cut by 5 bases, the J end by 3 bases, with 10 bases between. CDR1 is DFQATT and CDR2 is SNEGSKA in the germline V gene (reference sequence). CDR3 length: 12 residues. CDR3: CSAGTRDTEAFF. CDR3 sequence (DNA): TGCAGTGCTGGTACCAGGGACACTGAAGCTTTCTTT.

In its sample, this clonotype was seen many times. The chain employs TRBV4-3 and TRBJ2-1; D assignment may be TRBD1 or TRBD2 (5 bases each). V was clipped by 4 bases and J by 3 bases, with 10 bases between them. The CDR3 has 14 amino acids. CDR1 is LGHNA and CDR2 is YSLEER in the germline V gene. The CDR3 spells CASSRDGHYNEQFF. The CDR3 nucleotides are TGCGCCAGCAGCCGGGACGGCCACTACAATGAGCAGTTCTTC.

This clonotype occurred many times. The junction departs from the called germline gene at one end, perhaps through a read error. The chain recombines TRBV7-7 with TRBJ2-2; D ambiguous. Germline CDR1 reads SSHAT; CDR2 reads FNYEAQ (reference sequence). The CDR3 runs to 13 residues. This chain's CDR3 is CASSLGAAGELFF. The CDR3 bases are TGTGCTAGCAGCCTCGGTGCCGCCGGGGAGCTGTTTTTT.

The chain carries TRBV7-9 and TRBJ2-1; perhaps TRBD2 as D (5 bases). With 8 bases removed from V and 7 bases from J, the gap between germline ends came to 12 bases. The CDR3 covers 12 residues. CDR1 and CDR2 (germline): SEHNR, FQNEAQ (reference sequence). In DNA, the CDR3 is TGTGCCAGCGTGGACTTCTCTAATGAGCAGTTCTTC. Protein sequence: CASVDFSNEQFF.

This clonotype was recorded a few times. The gene calls are TRBV20-1 and TRBJ2-6, with 7 bases fitting TRBD1. Trimming took 3 bases from V and 1 from J; bases not matched to a gene: 6. The V gene's germline CDR1 is DFQATT and CDR2 SNEGSKA (reference sequence). This CDR3 region has 16 residues. CDR3 DNA sequence: TGCAGTGCTAGTCGGGGACAGCCTTCTGGGGCCAACGTCCTGACTTTC. Encoded protein: CSASRGQPSGANVLTF.

This clonotype was found a few times. The rearrangement uses TRBV9 and TRBJ2-3; 11 bases line up with TRBD2. Germline V gene sequence: CDR1 SGDLS, CDR2 YYNGEE. The ends lost 4 bases at V and 2 bases at J; junction bases unmatched: 12. This CDR3 spans 18 amino acids. The CDR3 nucleotides read TGTGCCAGCAGCAAGGGAACTAGCGGGGGAAGACTCACAGATACGCAGTATTTT. Its translation: CASSKGTSGGRLTDTQYF.